The rows below give T cell receptor beta chains drawn from one sample of a study of blood T cell repertoires in COVID-19. The assay was immunoSEQ multiplex PCR, and TCRdb's table has in-frame clones only and misses some. This table holds some 15,000 clones, approximately 88% found once. Sequencing input: peripheral blood. These receptors came from a human donor in a cohort sampled during active COVID-19. The CDR3 runs from the conserved cysteine through the conserved F or W. The D gene is left open where the match is weak. Clone size appears in some rows only: once, few, many, or a class for an expanded clone.

>TRBV28|-|TRBJ2-7|-|12
TGTGCCAGCAGTTTACAGGTAGACGAGCAGTACTTC
CASSLQVDEQYF
>TRBV19|-|TRBJ2-7|-|15
TGTGCCAGTAGTATAGAATCCAGGGGAGCATACGAGCAGTACTTC
CASSIESRGAYEQYF
>TRBV28|-|TRBJ2-7|TRBD1|13
TGTGCCAGCAGCCCGTCCCGGGACAGGGTACGGTACTTC
CASSPSRDRVRYF
>TRBV19|-|TRBJ1-5|TRBD1|15
TGTGCCACCGCTGGGGACAGGTACGGGAATCAGCCCCAGCATTTT
CATAGDRYGNQPQHF
>TRBV5-4|-|TRBJ2-1|-|15
TGTGCCAGCAGCTTGGCCCCAGCGGGCAACAATGAGCAGTTCTTC
CASSLAPAGNNEQFF
>TRBV4-1|-|TRBJ1-6|TRBD1|16
TGCGCCAGCAGCCTAGGAGTAGACAGGGCTGGTTCACCCCTCCACTTT
CASSLGVDRAGSPLHF
>TRBV5-6|-|TRBJ2-4|-|12
TGTGCCAGCAGCTTGGATCTGGACAAGCCGTACTTC
CASSLDLDKPYF
>TRBV2|-|TRBJ2-4|-|14
TGTGCCAGCAGCAGTCGACTGGCCAAAAACATTCAGTACTTC
CASSSRLAKNIQYF
>TRBV2|once|TRBJ1-5|TRBD1|17
TGTGCCAGCAGTCCCGGGGGCAGGGGGCTTGGGGGTCAGCCCCAGCATTTT
CASSPGGRGLGGQPQHF
>TRBV12-3/TRBV12-4|-|TRBJ1-2|-|13
TGTGCCAGCAGTTTGCAGGGCCACTATGGCTACACCTTC
CASSLQGHYGYTF
>TRBV6-2/TRBV6-3|-|TRBJ2-5|TRBD2|14
TGTGCCAGCAGCCCGCGGGAGGGCCGGGAGACCCAGTACTTC
CASSPREGRETQYF
>TRBV6-1|-|TRBJ1-1|-|13
TGTGCCAGCAGTGAAGTTAGGGGGACTGAAGCTTTCTTT
CASSEVRGTEAFF
>TRBV3-1/TRBV3-2|-|TRBJ1-4|-|15
TGTGCCAGCAGCCCGCTCGTGGGGCATAATGAAAAACTGTTTTTT
CASSPLVGHNEKLFF
>TRBV6-5|-|TRBJ2-7|TRBD2|12
TGTGCCAGCAGCCGGGGGGGGCTCGAGCAGTACTTC
CASSRGGLEQYF
>TRBV28|-|TRBJ2-1|-|16
TGTGCCAGCAGTTCCCCATATGCGGGATCCTACAATGAGCAGTTCTTC
CASSSPYAGSYNEQFF
>TRBV9|-|TRBJ2-7|-|12
TGTGCCAGCAGCTCTGGGCTCTCCGAGCAGTACTTC
CASSSGLSEQYF
>TRBV4-1|-|TRBJ1-4|-|11
TGCGCCAGCACCACAGGGGAAAAACTGTTTTTT
CASTTGEKLFF
>TRBV6-6|-|TRBJ1-1|-|13
TGTGCCAGCATGGGGCAGGGGAAGACTGAAGCTTTCTTT
CASMGQGKTEAFF
>TRBV11-3|-|TRBJ2-1|TRBD2|17
TGTGCCAGCAGCTTAGGGCTAGCGGGAGCATGGGGCAATGAGCAGTTCTTC
CASSLGLAGAWGNEQFF
>TRBV5-1|-|TRBJ2-3|TRBD2|16
TGCGCCAGCAGCTTGGCCGGACTAGGCGTAACAGATACGCAGTATTTT
CASSLAGLGVTDTQYF
>TRBV10-2|-|TRBJ2-1|TRBD1|11
TGCGCCAGCAGACGGGACAGGGAGCAGTTCTTC
CASRRDREQFF
>TRBV5-1|-|TRBJ2-7|TRBD1|16
TGCGCCAGCAGCTTGGAGGTGGGACAGGTCCTCTCCGAGCAGTACTTC
CASSLEVGQVLSEQYF
>TRBV9|-|TRBJ2-1|-|15
TGTGCCAGCAGCGTAGAGGACTTCTCCTACAATGAGCAGTTCTTC
CASSVEDFSYNEQFF
>TRBV7-2|-|TRBJ2-2|TRBD2|13
TGTGCCAGCAGCTCCCTAGCGGTCGGGGAGCTGTTTTTT
CASSSLAVGELFF
>TRBV6-6|-|TRBJ2-3|-|15
TGTGCCAGCAGTTTCCTGACAGGTACCACAGATACGCAGTATTTT
CASSFLTGTTDTQYF
>TRBV2|-|TRBJ2-7|-|14
TGTGCCAGCAGTCAACAGGGTTCCTACGATCAGCAGTACTTC
CASSQQGSYDQQYF
>TRBV6-5|-|TRBJ2-7|TRBD2|15
TGTGCCAGCAGACTGACTAGCGGGAGCTCCTACGAGCAGTACTTC
CASRLTSGSSYEQYF
>TRBV5-1|-|TRBJ2-5|TRBD2|15
TGCGCCAGCAGCTTGTTAAGCGGGGTACAAGAGACCCAGTACTTC
CASSLLSGVQETQYF
>TRBV11-2|-|TRBJ1-1|TRBD1|13
TGTGCCAGCAGCCCCAGGGGGGCCCTTGAAGCTTTCTTT
CASSPRGALEAFF
>TRBV10-3|-|TRBJ1-4|-|14
TGTGCCATCAGTCGGACAGTCTTTAATGAAAAACTGTTTTTT
CAISRTVFNEKLFF
>TRBV5-6|-|TRBJ2-7|-|12
TGTGCCAGCAGCTTGGGGGAGGACGAGCAGTACTTC
CASSLGEDEQYF
>TRBV27|-|TRBJ2-1|TRBD2|14
TGTGCCAGCAGTTTACAGCTAGCGGGAGTGGGAGCGGTCTTC
CASSLQLAGVGAVF
>TRBV7-9|-|TRBJ1-2|-|15
TGTGCCAGCAGCCTAACCGGCCGGGCTAACTATGGCTACACCTTC
CASSLTGRANYGYTF
>TRBV4-1|-|TRBJ2-1|-|17
TGCGCCAGCAGCCAAGGGGCAAGGGGCGGGACCTACAATGAGCAGTTCTTC
CASSQGARGGTYNEQFF
>TRBV4-2|-|TRBJ2-7|-|17
TGTGCCAGCAGCCAACCTTTGTCCCGCGGTCCCCCCCACGAGCAGTACTTC
CASSQPLSRGPPHEQYF
>TRBV10-3|-|TRBJ2-7|TRBD2|16
TGTGCCATCACCATACAGGGACTAGCGGGATCCTACGAGCAGTACTTC
CAITIQGLAGSYEQYF
>TRBV5-4|few|TRBJ2-7|-|12
TGTGCCAGCAGCCTCGACACGTACGAGCAGTACTTC
CASSLDTYEQYF
>TRBV4-1|-|TRBJ1-1|-|12
TGCGCCAGCAGCCAAGGCAGGTTGGAAGCTTTCTTT
CASSQGRLEAFF
>TRBV5-1|-|TRBJ2-1|-|16
TGCGCCAGCAGCTTGGTCGGCAGGGGGGCGGTCAATGAGCAGTTCTTC
CASSLVGRGAVNEQFF
>TRBV30|-|TRBJ2-7|-|13
TGTGCCTGGAGTAAAGGGGCACGATACGAGCAGTACTTC
CAWSKGARYEQYF
>TRBV5-1|-|TRBJ2-7|TRBD2|14
TGCGCCAGCAGCTACACTAGCGGATACTACGAGCAGTACTTC
CASSYTSGYYEQYF
>TRBV18|-|TRBJ2-1|TRBD1|17
TGTGCCAGCTCACCACCCGGCTCGGGACAGGGTCCACATGAGCAGTTCTTC
CASSPPGSGQGPHEQFF
>TRBV5-1|-|TRBJ2-1|TRBD2|16
TGCGCCAGCAGCTGGAGGGCGACTAGCAACTACAATGAGCAGTTCTTC
CASSWRATSNYNEQFF
>TRBV5-1|-|TRBJ2-3|-|16
TGCGCCAGCAGTAAGGGCGGGACCCATGGGACAGATACGCAGTATTTT
CASSKGGTHGTDTQYF
>TRBV12-3/TRBV12-4|-|TRBJ2-7|-|13
TGTGCCAGCAGTTTTGGACTATTGGCGGAGCAGTACTTC
CASSFGLLAEQYF
>TRBV6-5|-|TRBJ2-7|-|16
TGTGCCAGCAGTTACTCTGGACAGTGGGGCTCCTACGAGCAGTACTTC
CASSYSGQWGSYEQYF
>TRBV19|-|TRBJ2-7|TRBD1|14
TGTGCCAGTAGTTACGGGACAGGGGACTACGAGCAGTACTTC
CASSYGTGDYEQYF
>TRBV11-2|-|TRBJ2-1|TRBD1|16
TGTGCCAGCAGCTTACTTGGGACAGGGAGCCACAATGAGCAGTTCTTC
CASSLLGTGSHNEQFF
>TRBV7-9|-|TRBJ2-2|TRBD2|16
TGTGCCAGCAATCTGGGGACTAGATCCTTAGGCGGGGAGCTGTTTTTT
CASNLGTRSLGGELFF
>TRBV29-1|once|TRBJ2-1|-|17
TGCAGCGTTAGGTCGCGACCCCGGGGGTCACATTACAATGAGCAGTTCTTC
CSVRSRPRGSHYNEQFF
>TRBV19|-|TRBJ2-3|TRBD1|14
TGTGCCAGCGGACCCGGGACAGTGACAGATACGCAGTATTTT
CASGPGTVTDTQYF
>TRBV27|-|TRBJ2-5|-|14
TGTGCCGAAAAGGTCTACAGGGATCAAGAGACCCAGTACTTC
CAEKVYRDQETQYF
>TRBV6-5|-|TRBJ2-2|-|14
TGTGCCAGCAGAAGAGACAGGTCGCCCGGGGAGCTGTTTTTT
CASRRDRSPGELFF
>TRBV5-1|-|TRBJ2-4|TRBD1|15
TGCGCCAGCAGCCCGGTGACAGGGGGCGGAAACATTCAGTACTTC
CASSPVTGGGNIQYF
>TRBV5-1|-|TRBJ2-3|-|13
TGCGCCAGCAGTCACGGTTTCTCAGATACGCAGTATTTT
CASSHGFSDTQYF
>TRBV2|-|TRBJ2-7|TRBD2|15
TGTGCCAGCGACTTAGGGACTAGCGGGAACTACGAGCAGTACTTC
CASDLGTSGNYEQYF
>TRBV7-2|-|TRBJ1-1|-|15
TGTGCCAGCAGTGGACTACGGTCGGGGGTCACTGAAGCTTTCTTT
CASSGLRSGVTEAFF
>TRBV7-2|-|TRBJ2-2|-|15
TGTGCCAGCAGCTTAAGTCAGGTTAACACCGGGGAGCTGTTTTTT
CASSLSQVNTGELFF
>TRBV4-1|-|TRBJ2-7|TRBD2|16
TGCGCCAGCAGCCAAGAAGGACTAGCGGCAGGCTACGAGCAGTACTTC
CASSQEGLAAGYEQYF
>TRBV7-9|-|TRBJ2-7|TRBD1|15
TGTGCCAGCAGCTTACCCGGGACAGTTAACTACGAGCAGTACTTC
CASSLPGTVNYEQYF